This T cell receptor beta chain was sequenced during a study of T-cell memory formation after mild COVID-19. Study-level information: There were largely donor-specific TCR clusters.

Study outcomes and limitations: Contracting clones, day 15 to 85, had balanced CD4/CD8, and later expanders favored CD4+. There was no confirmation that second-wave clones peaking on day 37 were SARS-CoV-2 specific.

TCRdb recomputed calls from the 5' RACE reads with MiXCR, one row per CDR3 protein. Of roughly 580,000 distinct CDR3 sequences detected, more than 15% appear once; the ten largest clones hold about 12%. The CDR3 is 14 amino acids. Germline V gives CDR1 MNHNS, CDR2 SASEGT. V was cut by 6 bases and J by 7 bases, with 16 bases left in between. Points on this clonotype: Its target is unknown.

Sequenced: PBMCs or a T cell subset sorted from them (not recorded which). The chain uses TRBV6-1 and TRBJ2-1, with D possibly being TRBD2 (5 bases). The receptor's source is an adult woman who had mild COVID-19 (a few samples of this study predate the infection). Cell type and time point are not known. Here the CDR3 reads CASSEPGSGNEQFF. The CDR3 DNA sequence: TGTGCCAGCAGCGAACCGGGATCGGGGAATGAGCAGTTCTTC.